This T cell receptor (beta chain) was sequenced during a study of shared clonotypes between healthy human individuals. The overall study: CD8 memory received one plate per donor, CD8 naive two, CD4 memory three and CD4 naive three. Regarding the study as a whole: Around 5% of naive CD4 clonotypes were common to a handful of donors.

The method was immunoSEQ multiplex PCR; TCRdb's version includes in-frame clones alone and lacks a portion of them. Here the sample spans some 1 million clones, 70% to 80% being singletons. The CDR3 contains 14 residues. From germline, CDR1 is MDHEN and CDR2 SYDVKM. With 5 bases removed from V and 4 bases from J, the gap between germline ends came to 14 bases. Comment on this clone: Its antigen remains unknown.

The sequencing input was memory CD4+ T cells sorted from blood. The subset is: CD45RA-negative fraction. The receptor comes from a man aged 18 to 30 in good health. This chain links TRBV28 with TRBJ1-2; no clear D. The DNA of the CDR3 is TGTGCCAGCAGTGGCCCTCAACTAGCCTATGGCTACACCTTC. Translated: CASSGPQLAYGYTF.